This TCR beta chain was captured in a study of STAT5B mutations in CD4+ large granular lymphocyte leukemia. Study results and limitations: No patients shared main leukemic clonotypes, though around 24% appeared at low frequency elsewhere. Compared with healthy controls (2/35), patient top clones favored TRBV06 (8/27). Patient CD4-sorted repertoires looked more clonal than healthy CD4+ repertoires, even without putative leukemic clones.

How the authors handled the data: Lowest detectable productive clonotype frequency was 2.59 x 10-5. The assay was immunoSEQ multiplex PCR, and TCRdb's table has in-frame clones only and misses some. V, J and clone size reflect that table, while D and trimming were determined from the DNA. This sample carries tens of thousands of clones, about four fifths of them seen once, and the ten largest clones take 3.6%. With regard to this clone: The antigen remains unidentified.

There are 12 residues in the CDR3. Germline V gene lookup returns CDR1 SQVTM and CDR2 ANQGSEA. The sequence was obtained from a human donor in good health. The sequenced sample was CD4+ T cells from blood buffy coats. The gene calls are TRBV29-1 and TRBJ2-1; TRBD1 might be the D (5 bases). The CDR3 region is CSKNSGSHEQFF. DNA for the CDR3: TGCTCTAAAAACTCAGGGTCCCATGAGCAGTTCTTC.